The 14 T cell receptor beta chains presented below share a single source sample, sequenced in a study of blood T cell repertoires in COVID-19. Assay: immunoSEQ multiplex PCR; the TCRdb copy retains only in-frame clones and omits some. This sample carries about 210,000 clones, 82% of them seen once, and the ten largest clones take more than 10%. Sequenced material: peripheral blood. Source of these receptors: a middle-aged woman with acute or convalescent COVID-19.

The chain employs TRBV30 and TRBJ1-3; tentative D call: TRBD1 (6 bases). V was shortened by 2 bases and J by 0 bases, with 8 bases between the two germline ends. Germline V gene lookup returns CDR1 GTSNPN and CDR2 SVGIG (reference sequence). This CDR3 comprises 14 residues. CDR3 protein: CAWSQGSSGNTIYF. The DNA for the CDR3 is TGTGCCTGGAGTCAGGGGAGCTCTGGAAACACCATATATTTT.

The chain combines TRBV6-2 or TRBV6-3 with TRBJ2-1; 9 bases are shared with TRBD2. The CDR3 length is 15 residues. V was clipped by 5 bases and J by 1 base; unmatched bases: 3. The V gene's germline CDR1 is MNHEY and CDR2 SVGEGT. This CDR3 reads CASSLSGRSYNEQFF. In nucleotides, the CDR3 is TGTGCCAGCAGTCTAAGCGGGAGGTCCTACAATGAGCAGTTCTTC.

The CDR3 coding sequence is TGTGCCAGCAGCCAAGGAGGTTTCGTTAATGAAAAACTGTTTTTT. Residues: CASSQGGFVNEKLFF. This chain connects TRBV3-1 (or the pseudogene TRBV3-2) to TRBJ1-4; D is unclear. CDR3 length: 15 amino acids. Germline V CDR1 and CDR2: LGHDT, YNNKEL (reference sequence). V lost 1 base to trimming and J lost 4 bases, with 10 bases between them.

The chain uses TRBV18 and TRBJ2-2, with unresolved D. The germline V gene has CDR1 KGHSH and CDR2 LQKENI. V lost 5 bases to trimming and J lost 6 bases, with 16 bases between them. CDR3 size: 15 residues. The CDR3 here is CASSAPSGIAGELFF. The CDR3 DNA follows: TGTGCCAGCTCAGCCCCTAGTGGCATAGCCGGGGAGCTGTTTTTT.

The chain is built from TRBV21-1 and TRBJ2-7; the DNA was not compared with TRBD2, the D call given in the table. TRBV21-1 is listed as a pseudogene. The length of the CDR3 is 12 residues. CDR3 sequence: CASSKGGGEQYF. The CDR3 region has the DNA TGTGCCAGCAGCAAGGGCGGGGGGGAGCAGTACTTC.

This clone was recorded only once. This chain joins TRBV6-5 and TRBJ1-5, with 7 bases fitting TRBD1. The CDR3 contains 15 residues. With V trimmed by 6 bases and J by 0 bases, 5 bases remained unmatched. Germline CDR1 reads MNHEY; CDR2 reads SVGAGI. The CDR3 loop reads CASRPDRYSNQPQHF. CDR3 nucleotide sequence: TGTGCCAGCAGACCGGACAGGTATAGCAATCAGCCCCAGCATTTT.

The genes are TRBV7-8 and TRBJ2-1; 7 bases align to TRBD2. This CDR3 has 15 amino acids. The germline gives CDR1 SGHVS, CDR2 FQNEAQ. After removal of 4 bases from V and 4 bases from J, the junction contained 7 bases not matched to a gene. CDR3 nucleotide sequence: TGTGCCAGCAGCTCTTGGCTAGCGGTTTACAATGAGCAGTTCTTC. Protein sequence: CASSSWLAVYNEQFF.

This clone was observed a single time. This chain connects TRBV6-4 to TRBJ2-1, with a weak D call TRBD1 (7 bases). Deletions cut 2 bases from V and 5 bases from J, with 13 bases between. The CDR3 loop spans 15 amino acids. Germline values: CDR1 MRHNA, CDR2 SNTAGT. CDR3 region: CASSDVGGGHNEQFF. For the CDR3, the DNA is TGTGCCAGCAGTGACGTCGGAGGGGGCCACAATGAGCAGTTCTTC.

This clone has a single count. In the same sample, other DNA sequences code for this CDR3. The J gene is TRBJ2-7, the V gene TRBV2; D ambiguous. V lost 3 bases and J lost 1, with 4 bases in between. CDR3 length equals 12 residues. The germline V gene encodes CDR1 SNHLY and CDR2 FYNNEI. Here the CDR3 reads CASSDYSYEQYF. The CDR3 DNA reads TGTGCCAGCAGTGATTATTCCTACGAGCAGTACTTC.

CDR3 amino acids: CASSSTSGKNTEAFF. The CDR3 coding sequence is TGTGCCAGCAGTTCTACCTCCGGGAAAAACACTGAAGCTTTCTTT. The rearrangement uses TRBV7-9 and TRBJ1-1; D unclear. This CDR3 has 15 residues. Trimming cost V 6 bases and J 2 bases, with 16 bases left between them. Germline V gene lookup returns CDR1 SEHNR and CDR2 FQNEAQ (reference sequence).

This clone showed up just once. The V and J genes are TRBV14 and TRBJ1-1, with TRBD1 matching 10 bases. This CDR3 region has 17 residues. From germline, CDR1 is SGHDN and CDR2 FVKESK. V dropped 4 bases and J dropped 0; count of bases not matched to a gene: 8. The CDR3, as DNA: TGTGCCAGCAGCCGTGACAGGGGGCGAACCCTGAACACTGAAGCTTTCTTT. It is translated as CASSRDRGRTLNTEAFF.

This clone has a handful of counts. This chain uses TRBV5-5 with TRBJ2-7; TRBD2 aligns across 10 bases. V lost 4 bases and J lost 3; bases outside the gene matches: 13. Per germline, CDR1 SGHKS and CDR2 YYEKEE (reference sequence). This CDR3 has 17 amino acids. The CDR3 nucleotides are TGTGCCAGCAGCCACCCCAACACTAGCGGGAATTACTACGAGCAGTACTTC. Translated, it gives CASSHPNTSGNYYEQYF.

The CDR3 DNA reads as TGTGCCAGCAGCCTCGTCCGGTCGGAGCAGTTCTTC. It codes for CASSLVRSEQFF. The chain couples TRBV3-1 (or the pseudogene TRBV3-2) to TRBJ2-1; D remains unclear. From germline, CDR1 is LGHDT and CDR2 YNNKEL (reference sequence). This CDR3 has 12 amino acids. Trimming shortened V by 4 bases and J by 10 bases, and 11 bases separated the two germline ends.

This clone came up once. The J gene is TRBJ2-3, the V gene TRBV6-2 or TRBV6-3, with TRBD2 identical over 8 bases. The CDR3 length is 16 residues. The ends lost 2 bases at V and 4 bases at J; junction bases unmatched: 8. CDR1 MNHEY and CDR2 SVGEGT come from the germline V gene. This CDR3 is CASSYVAGGYADTQYF. The CDR3 nucleotides read TGTGCCAGCAGTTACGTGGCGGGGGGTTACGCAGATACGCAGTATTTT.